This is a list of T cell receptor beta chains from one sample in a study of human T cells and chemical hapten exposure. Using its own MiXCR run on the RACE reads, TCRdb lists one record per CDR3 protein. This sample has about 140,000 distinct CDR3 sequences, with around 11% found just once. The sequencing used whole blood, collected in connection with sensitization to the hapten diphenylcyclopropenone (DPC). Every receptor here comes from a woman in her fifties or sixties with alopecia areata. Some clones in this sample may be carry-over from other donors' samples. The conserved cysteine and the conserved F or W are not part of the CDR3 here. Size values are once, few and many counts, or a class for expanded clones, and some rows have none.

CDR3aa: ASSQDPGPTTEAF
j_gene: TRBJ1-1
abundance: many
v_gene: TRBV14

CDR3aa: ASYLRGRVLEGANVLT
j_gene: TRBJ2-6
abundance: few
v_gene: TRBV7-2

CDR3aa: ASSGRWDSNQPQH
j_gene: TRBJ1-5
abundance: many
v_gene: TRBV6-2/TRBV6-3

CDR3aa: AIRGTTSSYEQY
j_gene: TRBJ2-7
abundance: -
v_gene: TRBV10-3

CDR3aa: ASQGRTYNEQF
j_gene: TRBJ2-1
abundance: many
v_gene: TRBV12-3/TRBV12-4

CDR3aa: ASSLLGQTSTDTQY
j_gene: TRBJ2-3
abundance: -
v_gene: TRBV7-8

CDR3aa: ASSPRGSSTDTQY
j_gene: TRBJ2-3
abundance: -
v_gene: TRBV11-2

CDR3aa: ASSWQGGYEQY
j_gene: TRBJ2-7
abundance: many
v_gene: TRBV27

CDR3aa: ASSLGQGNYGYT
j_gene: TRBJ1-2
abundance: -
v_gene: TRBV5-5

CDR3aa: ASSHWDRSYEQY
j_gene: TRBJ2-7
abundance: -
v_gene: TRBV3-1

CDR3aa: ASSSSSASYQETQY
j_gene: TRBJ2-5
abundance: few
v_gene: TRBV11-2

CDR3aa: ASSQDSTFNEQF
j_gene: TRBJ2-1
abundance: many
v_gene: TRBV4-2

CDR3aa: ASKRGNQPQH
j_gene: TRBJ1-5
abundance: few
v_gene: TRBV28

CDR3aa: SARYALQGGTGELF
j_gene: TRBJ2-2
abundance: few
v_gene: TRBV20-1

CDR3aa: ASSRSGAGGSNQPQH
j_gene: TRBJ1-5
abundance: many
v_gene: TRBV18

CDR3aa: ASGHGTLYQETQY
j_gene: TRBJ2-5
abundance: few
v_gene: TRBV11-2

CDR3aa: ASKLMSQATNEKLF
j_gene: TRBJ1-4
abundance: -
v_gene: TRBV7-2

CDR3aa: SALDGTVVSPLH
j_gene: TRBJ1-6
abundance: -
v_gene: TRBV20-1

CDR3aa: ASSPRVSGDKNIQY
j_gene: TRBJ2-4
abundance: few
v_gene: TRBV3-1

CDR3aa: ASSPMGVRVNYGYT
j_gene: TRBJ1-2
abundance: few
v_gene: TRBV4-1

CDR3aa: ASSPEGILILAKNIQY
j_gene: TRBJ2-4
abundance: few
v_gene: TRBV4-1

CDR3aa: SGRETAGNEQF
j_gene: TRBJ2-1
abundance: many
v_gene: TRBV29-1

CDR3aa: ASSTGTGGLDEKLF
j_gene: TRBJ1-4
abundance: many
v_gene: TRBV7-9

CDR3aa: ASSREAVNTGELF
j_gene: TRBJ2-2
abundance: few
v_gene: TRBV2

CDR3aa: ASSTRRGTGVSTGELF
j_gene: TRBJ2-2
abundance: -
v_gene: TRBV21-1

CDR3aa: SVEAGASGRGNEQF
j_gene: TRBJ2-1
abundance: -
v_gene: TRBV29-1

CDR3aa: ASSVKWDPQGVYT
j_gene: TRBJ1-2
abundance: few
v_gene: TRBV9

CDR3aa: ASSLTGHETQY
j_gene: TRBJ2-5
abundance: few
v_gene: TRBV27

CDR3aa: AISESDQNYGYT
j_gene: TRBJ1-2
abundance: -
v_gene: TRBV10-3

CDR3aa: ASSLGRGTSGRAVDEQY
j_gene: TRBJ2-7
abundance: few
v_gene: TRBV5-1

CDR3aa: ASSTERDYEQY
j_gene: TRBJ2-7
abundance: -
v_gene: TRBV6-6

CDR3aa: ASSYLAKDNEQF
j_gene: TRBJ2-1
abundance: many
v_gene: TRBV6-5

CDR3aa: ASSHRDGKMY
j_gene: TRBJ2-7
abundance: -
v_gene: TRBV4-2

CDR3aa: ASSYWRGRNEQF
j_gene: TRBJ2-1
abundance: few
v_gene: TRBV6-2/TRBV6-3

CDR3aa: ASSPNSGLQLNEQF
j_gene: TRBJ2-1
abundance: few
v_gene: TRBV27

CDR3aa: ASSSIYNEQF
j_gene: TRBJ2-1
abundance: few
v_gene: TRBV27